The T cell receptor beta chain under discussion was sequenced for a study of preoperative IRX-2 immunotherapy in early breast cancer. Sequenced by immunoSEQ multiplex PCR; TCRdb stores in-frame clones only, minus some. The sample includes about 29,000 clones, 90% seen only once; the top ten take 9.8%. Treatment indicated: preoperative locoregional IRX-2 cytokine immunotherapy. This phase Ib study tested locoregional IRX-2 cytokine immunotherapy given before surgery. The specimen was taken from a patient treated with IRX-2 immunotherapy. The TCR originated in a human donor with breast cancer.

As DNA, the CDR3 is TGTGCCAGCAGCTTACAGGGGGATCAGCCCCAGCATTTT. It translates to CASSLQGDQPQHF. The chain couples TRBV7-2 to TRBJ1-5, with 7 bases matching TRBD1. The ends lost 2 bases at V and 5 bases at J; junction bases unmatched: 0. Germline assignment: CDR1 SGHTA and CDR2 FQGNSA. This CDR3 has 13 amino acids.